The present T cell receptor (beta chain) was sequenced within a study of blood T cell repertoires in COVID-19. In the study overall: From the United States, Italy and Spain came samples of acute and convalescent COVID-19.

Original data processing: Reference gene primer amplification gave estimated nucleated cell counts. Profiling relied on immunoSEQ multiplex PCR, and the TCRdb table lists in-frame clones only, not all of them. Clonal size and the V and J genes are those of that table, whereas D and trimming came from the DNA. This repertoire shows a few hundred thousand clones, around 89% found once; its top ten account for roughly 1.2%. This clone is a singleton in its sample. Participants were aged about 18 to 100 years, lived in about 26 US areas, and enrolled virtually. Participant-given clinical history determined each cohort assignment. The CDR3 contains 16 residues. The germline V gene encodes CDR1 SGHRS and CDR2 YFSETQ. The ends lost 0 bases at V and 5 bases at J; junction bases unmatched: 5.

Sequenced material: PBMCs or T cells enriched from blood (not recorded which). The sequence came from a woman between 18 and 30 years old who had recovered from COVID-19. The rearrangement joins TRBV5-1 to TRBJ1-6, with 7 positions matching TRBD1. For the CDR3, the DNA is TGCGCCAGCAGCTTGGGCCGGACAGGAGATAATTCACCCCTCCACTTT. This encodes CASSLGRTGDNSPLHF.